This T cell receptor beta chain comes out of a study of cytomegalovirus exposure and HLA in healthy donors. Primers for the PCR totalled 60 Vbeta and 13 Jbeta. TCRdb's copy holds only in-frame clones and misses some; the assay was immunoSEQ multiplex PCR. The sample comprises 110,000 to 150,000 clones, 75% of which are singletons, and 7% rests with the top ten. In this sample, this clone turned up once. V shed 2 bases and J 2 bases; nucleotides not matched to a gene: 5. Germline V gene sequence: CDR1 MNHEY, CDR2 SVGAGI. CDR3 size: 15 residues. The specimen sequenced was PBMCs. The V call is TRBV6-5, the J call TRBJ1-1; 7 bases line up with TRBD1. The clonotype was recovered from a man aged 30 to 39 in good health and CMV-seronegative. The CDR3 region is CASSYEGADNTEAFF. In nucleotides, the CDR3 is TGTGCCAGCAGTTACGAGGGGGCGGACAACACTGAAGCTTTCTTT.